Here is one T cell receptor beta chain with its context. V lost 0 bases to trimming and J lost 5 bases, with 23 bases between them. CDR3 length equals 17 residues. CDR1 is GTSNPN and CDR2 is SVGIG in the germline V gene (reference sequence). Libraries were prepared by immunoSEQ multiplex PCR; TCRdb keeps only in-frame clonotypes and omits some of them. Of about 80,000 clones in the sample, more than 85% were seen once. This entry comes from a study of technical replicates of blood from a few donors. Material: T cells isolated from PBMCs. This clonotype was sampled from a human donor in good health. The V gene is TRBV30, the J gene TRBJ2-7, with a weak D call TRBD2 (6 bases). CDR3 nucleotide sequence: TGTGCCTGGAGTGTACCCCCCTTAGCGGCCGCCGCGAACGAGCAGTACTTC. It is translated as CAWSVPPLAAAANEQYF.